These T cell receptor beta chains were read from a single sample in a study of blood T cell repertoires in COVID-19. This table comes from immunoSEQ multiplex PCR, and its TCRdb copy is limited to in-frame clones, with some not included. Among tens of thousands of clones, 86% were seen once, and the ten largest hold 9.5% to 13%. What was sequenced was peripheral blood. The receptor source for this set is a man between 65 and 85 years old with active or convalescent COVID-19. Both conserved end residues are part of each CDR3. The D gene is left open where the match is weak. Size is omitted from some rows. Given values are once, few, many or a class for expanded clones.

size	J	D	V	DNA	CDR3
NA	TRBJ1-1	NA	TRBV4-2	TGTGCCAGCAGCCAAGATTATATTGGTGACAGGACTGAAGCTTTCTTT	CASSQDYIGDRTEAFF
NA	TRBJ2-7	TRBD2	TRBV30	TGTGCCTGGAGTGTACTCCCAGCGGGAGGCTACGAGCAGTACTTC	CAWSVLPAGGYEQYF
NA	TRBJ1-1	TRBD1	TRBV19	TGTGCCAGTAGTCCTAACAGGGGCACTGAAGCTTTCTTT	CASSPNRGTEAFF
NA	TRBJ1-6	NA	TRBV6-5	TGTGCCAGCAGTTACTCGAGCCGCTTTAATTCACCCCTCCACTTT	CASSYSSRFNSPLHF
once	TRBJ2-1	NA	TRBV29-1	TGCAGCGTAGAAACGGGATCATACAATGAGCAGTTCTTC	CSVETGSYNEQFF
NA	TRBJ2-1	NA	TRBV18	TGTGCCAGCTCACCATCGGAGGGGTCTAGACTTCAGCAGTTCTTC	CASSPSEGSRLQQFF
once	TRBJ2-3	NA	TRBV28	TGTGCCAGCAGTTCACCCCGGACAGCTTACAGCACAGATACGCAGTATTTT	CASSSPRTAYSTDTQYF
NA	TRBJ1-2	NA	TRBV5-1	TGCGCCAGCAGCTTGGCTATTTTGACAGCAGATGGCTACACCTTC	CASSLAILTADGYTF
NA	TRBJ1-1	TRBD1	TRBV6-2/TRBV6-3	TGTGCCAGCAGTTACCTCCCCGACAGGGCGAACACTGAAGCTTTCTTT	CASSYLPDRANTEAFF
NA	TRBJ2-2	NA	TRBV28	TGTGCCAGCAGTGCCTCAGTCGGGGGTTGGACCGGGGAGCTGTTTTTT	CASSASVGGWTGELFF
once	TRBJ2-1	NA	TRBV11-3	TGTGCCAGCAGCATTAGCGGTTCAACCTACAATGAGCAGTTCTTC	CASSISGSTYNEQFF
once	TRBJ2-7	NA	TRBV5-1	TGCGCCAGCAGCTTGGGGGGCAGGGAATTCGACGAGCAGTACTTC	CASSLGGREFDEQYF
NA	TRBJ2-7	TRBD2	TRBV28	TGTGCCAGCACATCCGCTGGCCCAACTAGCGGGAGGAGGGGTGAGCAGTACTTC	CASTSAGPTSGRRGEQYF
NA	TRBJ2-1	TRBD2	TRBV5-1	TGCGCCAGCAGCCCGTTGGCTAGCGGCTACAATGAGCAGTTCTTC	CASSPLASGYNEQFF
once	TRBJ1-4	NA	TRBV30	TGTGCCTGGAGTGTAGCGGCACAGTTTAATGAAAAACTGTTTTTT	CAWSVAAQFNEKLFF
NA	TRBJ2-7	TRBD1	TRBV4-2	TGTGCCAGCAGCCAAGGGGGACAGGGACTTCACGAGCAGTACTTC	CASSQGGQGLHEQYF
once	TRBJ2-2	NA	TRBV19	TGTGCCACGGCTAGCGAGAACACCGGGGAGCTGTTTTTT	CATASENTGELFF
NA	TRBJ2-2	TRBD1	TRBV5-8	TGTGCCAGAATTAGTTTGGACAGGATGAACACCGGGGAGCTGTTTTTT	CARISLDRMNTGELFF
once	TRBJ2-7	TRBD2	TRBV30	TGTGCCTGGAGCCGGCCTCGATTAAGCGGGGGATTCTCCTACGAGCAGTACTTC	CAWSRPRLSGGFSYEQYF
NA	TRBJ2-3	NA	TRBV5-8	TGTGCCAGCAGCTTGGTTATGGGGCCTAGCACAGATACGCAGTATTTT	CASSLVMGPSTDTQYF
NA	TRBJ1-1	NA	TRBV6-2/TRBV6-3	TGTGCCAGCAGTTACGAACCTCCTGAGGTGCAGGGAAGGAACACTGAAGCTTTCTTT	CASSYEPPEVQGRNTEAFF